Sequencing of this T cell receptor beta chain was carried out in a study of technical replicates of blood from a handful of donors. Measured with immunoSEQ multiplex PCR; TCRdb has only the in-frame clones, and not every one. The sample yields fewer than 15,000 clones, roughly 83% seen once. Germline V CDR1 and CDR2: MNHEY, SMNVEV (reference sequence). The CDR3 covers 12 residues. V lost 7 bases and J 2 bases, leaving 9 bases between the germline ends. This chain connects TRBV27 to TRBJ2-7; the D gene is possibly TRBD2 (6 bases). The sequenced material came from PBMCs. This receptor was taken from a human donor in good health. The CDR3 DNA is TGTGCCAGCATCGGGGAGGCCTACGAGCAGTACTTC. Encoded protein: CASIGEAYEQYF.